The 11 T cell receptor beta chains below come from one sample, sequenced in a study of beta chain features in type 1 diabetes. Of the isolated RNA, all was reverse transcribed, and so the sequenced material was expressed TCRB transcripts. Generated by immunoSEQ multiplex PCR, the TCRdb table keeps only in-frame clones and is missing some. This table holds some 150,000 clones, roughly 11% found once. The source material was central memory CD4+ T cells from blood. The receptors here all came from a man aged 18 to 29 in good health.

In its sample, this clone was seen a few times. This sequence joins TRBV2 and TRBJ2-5; 10 positions match TRBD2. This CDR3 region has 16 residues. Germline CDR1 SNHLY, CDR2 FYNNEI. Trimming at V came to 5 bases and at J to 5 bases, leaving 11 bases not matched to a gene. CDR3 nucleotides: TGTGCCAGCAGTACTAGCTTTAGCGGGGGGTTGGAGACCCAGTACTTC. This encodes CASSTSFSGGLETQYF.

The chain carries TRBV6-5 and TRBJ2-7; 8 bases map to TRBD1. Germline values: CDR1 MNHEY, CDR2 SVGAGI. Germline trimming cut 6 bases from V and 4 bases from J; bases unmatched to any gene: 11. CDR3 length equals 15 residues. The CDR3 is CASSKPGGTVYEQYF. Written as DNA, the CDR3 is TGTGCCAGCAGCAAACCAGGGGGCACAGTTTACGAGCAGTACTTC.

This clone has ten or more counts. V is TRBV7-2 and J is TRBJ2-7; D remains ambiguous. Trimming stripped 4 bases from V and 0 bases from J, with 4 bases between. CDR1 and CDR2 from the germline V gene are SGHTA and FQGNSA. The CDR3 has 12 residues. CDR3 coding DNA: TGTGCCAGCAGCTCCTCCTCCTACGAGCAGTACTTC. It specifies CASSSSSYEQYF.

This clone was counted between two and nine times. This CDR3 reads CASSLGQSDTQYF. The DNA of the CDR3 is TGTGCCAGCAGCTTAGGACAGTCAGATACGCAGTATTTT. The chain links TRBV7-2 to TRBJ2-3; possibly TRBD1 for D (5 bases). CDR3 length: 13 amino acids. CDR1 SGHTA and CDR2 FQGNSA come from the germline V gene. Deletions cut 1 base from V and 4 bases from J, with 6 bases between.

The chain combines TRBV20-1 with TRBJ2-4; TRBD1 might be the D (6 bases). The CDR3 consists of 11 residues. Germline assignment: CDR1 DFQATT and CDR2 SNEGSKA (reference sequence). The V and J ends lost 8 bases and 4 bases respectively, with 9 bases between them. The CDR3 reads CSPDRKNIQYF. CDR3 nucleotides: TGCAGTCCCGACAGGAAAAACATTCAGTACTTC.

In this sample, this clone turned up many times. Other nucleotide sequences from this sample produce the same CDR3. The V and J genes are TRBV10-3 and TRBJ2-6; a possible D gene is TRBD1 (5 bases). The V end lost 5 bases, the J end lost 2 bases, and 10 bases lay between the germline ends. This CDR3 has 15 amino acids. Germline CDR1 and CDR2: ENHRY and SYGVKD. The CDR3 reads CAISTLGAGANVLTF. CDR3 DNA: TGTGCCATCAGTACGCTAGGGGCTGGGGCCAACGTCCTGACTTTC.

The V call is TRBV7-8, the J call TRBJ1-6; TRBD1 agrees at 7 bases. Germline CDR1 is SGHVS and CDR2 is FQNEAQ. The CDR3 spans 15 residues. V shed 5 bases and J 7 bases; nucleotides not matched to a gene: 8. CDR3: CASSQLTGHNSPLHF. The CDR3 DNA follows: TGTGCCAGCAGCCAACTGACAGGGCACAATTCACCCCTCCACTTT.

This clone has a handful of counts. The rearrangement joins TRBV7-9 to TRBJ2-5, with D hard to call. V was pared by 5 bases and J by 7 bases, with 8 bases between. Germline V gene lookup returns CDR1 SEHNR and CDR2 FQNEAQ (reference sequence). This CDR3 is 11 amino acids long. The CDR3 DNA reads as TGTGCCAGCAGCCTTTCGCGGACCCAGTACTTC. It codes for CASSLSRTQYF.

This clone is medium-sized in the sample. At the DNA level, this CDR3 is encoded by other sequences in the same sample as well. This chain links TRBV29-1 with TRBJ2-1, with D possibly being TRBD2 (6 bases). CDR3 size: 17 residues. Germline V gives CDR1 SQVTM, CDR2 ANQGSEA. Trimming cost V 3 bases and J 4 bases, with 22 bases left between them. CDR3 protein: CSVEGVGGERVYNEQFF. CDR3 in DNA: TGCAGCGTTGAGGGTGTTGGGGGAGAGCGGGTTTACAATGAGCAGTTCTTC.

This clone was seen a handful of times. This chain uses TRBV7-2 with TRBJ2-7; D possibly matches TRBD1 or TRBD2 (7 bases each). The V gene's germline CDR1 is SGHTA and CDR2 FQGNSA. This CDR3 region has 17 residues. Trimming pared 5 bases from V and 0 bases from J, leaving 20 bases between. CDR3 nucleotides: TGTGCCAGCAGCCCCAGGGGGGGCGGGCAGAGCTCCTACGAGCAGTACTTC. Its translation: CASSPRGGGQSSYEQYF. The full variable domain, in which reference TRBV7-2 and TRBJ2-7 provide the parts outside the CDR3, is GAGVSQSPSNKVTEKGKDVELRCDPISGHTALYWYRQSLGQGLEFLIYFQGNSAPDKSGLPSDRFSAERTGGSVSTLTIQRTQQEDSAVYLCASSPRGGGQSSYEQYFGPGTRLTVT.

This clone was recorded a few times. The chain is built from TRBV7-2 and TRBJ2-3; D unresolved. With 2 bases removed from V and 2 bases from J, the gap between germline ends came to 11 bases. This CDR3 spans 15 amino acids. Germline lookup yields CDR1 SGHTA and CDR2 FQGNSA. CDR3 in amino acids: CASSLLAAVTDTQYF. Here the CDR3 DNA reads TGTGCCAGCAGCTTATTGGCGGCGGTCACAGATACGCAGTATTTT.